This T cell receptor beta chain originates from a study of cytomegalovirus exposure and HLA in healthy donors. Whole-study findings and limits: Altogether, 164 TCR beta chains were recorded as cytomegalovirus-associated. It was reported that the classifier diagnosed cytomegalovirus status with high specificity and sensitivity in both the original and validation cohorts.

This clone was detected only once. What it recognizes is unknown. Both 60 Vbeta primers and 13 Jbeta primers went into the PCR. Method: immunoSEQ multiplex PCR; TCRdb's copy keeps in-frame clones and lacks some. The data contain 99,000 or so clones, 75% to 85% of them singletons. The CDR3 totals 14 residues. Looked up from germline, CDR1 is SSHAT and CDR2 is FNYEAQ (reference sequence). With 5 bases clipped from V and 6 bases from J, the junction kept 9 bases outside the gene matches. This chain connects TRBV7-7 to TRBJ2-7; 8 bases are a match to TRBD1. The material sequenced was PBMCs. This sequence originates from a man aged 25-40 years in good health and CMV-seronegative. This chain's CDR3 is CASSPGQGAVEQYF. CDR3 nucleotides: TGTGCCAGCAGCCCCGGGCAGGGGGCTGTCGAGCAGTACTTC.